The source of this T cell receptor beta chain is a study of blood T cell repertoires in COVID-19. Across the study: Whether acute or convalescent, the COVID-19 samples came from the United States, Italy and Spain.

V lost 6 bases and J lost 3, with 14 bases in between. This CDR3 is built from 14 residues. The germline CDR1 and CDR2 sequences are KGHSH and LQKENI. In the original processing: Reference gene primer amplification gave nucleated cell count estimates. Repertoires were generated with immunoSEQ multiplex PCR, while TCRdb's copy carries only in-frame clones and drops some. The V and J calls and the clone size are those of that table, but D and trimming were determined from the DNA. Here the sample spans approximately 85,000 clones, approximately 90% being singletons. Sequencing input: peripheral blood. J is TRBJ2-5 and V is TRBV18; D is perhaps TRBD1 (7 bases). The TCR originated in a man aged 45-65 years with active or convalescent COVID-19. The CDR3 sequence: CASSNRGTEETQYF. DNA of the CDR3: TGTGCCAGCTCTAACCGCGGGACAGAAGAGACCCAGTACTTC.